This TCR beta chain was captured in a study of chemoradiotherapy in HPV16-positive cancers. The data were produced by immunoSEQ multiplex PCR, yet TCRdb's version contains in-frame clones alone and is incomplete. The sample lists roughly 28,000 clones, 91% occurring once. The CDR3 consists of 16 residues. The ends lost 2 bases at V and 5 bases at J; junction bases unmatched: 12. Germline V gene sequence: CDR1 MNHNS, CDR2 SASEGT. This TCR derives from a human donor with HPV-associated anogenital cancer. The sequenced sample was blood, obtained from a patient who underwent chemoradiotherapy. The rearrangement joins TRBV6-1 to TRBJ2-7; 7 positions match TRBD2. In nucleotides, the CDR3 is TGTGCCAGCAGTGAATATGGCGGGAGCTTCAGGGACGAGCAGTACTTC. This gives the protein CASSEYGGSFRDEQYF.